The 15 T cell receptor beta chains given below trace back to one sample, sequenced in a study of T cells in Graves' hyperthyroidism and ophthalmopathy. Amplification targeted TCR beta CDR3 regions from RNA transcripts. The HTBI set primed first-round TCR CDR3 RT-PCR. Via MiXCR, TCRdb re-called the multiplex PCR reads, giving one row per CDR3 protein. The sample contains hundreds of thousands of distinct CDR3 sequences, about 38% of which appear only once. The sample taken for sequencing was blood. These receptors all come from a man between 18 and 35 years old with Graves' hyperthyroidism.

This clonotype was detected only a few times. The CDR3 coding sequence is TGTGCCAGCAGCTTAAGTCCAGGCGGAGGAAACACTGAAGCTTTCTTT. This encodes CASSLSPGGGNTEAFF. The chain employs TRBV7-9 and TRBJ1-1; D is ambiguous. The germline CDR1 and CDR2 sequences are SEHNR and FQNEAQ (reference sequence). V was cut by 2 bases and J by 2 bases, with 15 bases left in between. The CDR3 has 16 residues.

This clonotype was seen a single time. The chain carries TRBV29-1 and TRBJ1-4, with TRBD1 matching over 7 bases. J was trimmed by 5 bases and V by 7 bases; bases with no gene match: 4. This CDR3 is built from 12 residues. Germline V gives CDR1 SQVTM, CDR2 ANQGSEA. The CDR3 nucleotides are TGCAGCGGCAGGGGGTCGAATGAAAAACTGTTTTTT. Protein: CSGRGSNEKLFF.

The gene calls are TRBV29-1 and TRBJ2-5; a weak D match, TRBD1 (5 bases). V gave up 8 bases and J gave up 0 bases, with 16 bases separating them. Germline V gene sequence: CDR1 SQVTM, CDR2 ANQGSEA. The CDR3 has 14 amino acids. The DNA for the CDR3 is TGCAGCTTAGGCTGGGGCAGGGACCAAGAGACCCAGTACTTC. Its translation is CSLGWGRDQETQYF.

This clonotype was seen only once. The chain links TRBV7-6 to TRBJ2-7; D possibly corresponds to TRBD1 (5 bases). Deletions cut 6 bases from V and 2 bases from J, with 14 bases between. The CDR3 spans 14 residues. From germline, CDR1 is SGHVS and CDR2 FNYEAQ. The CDR3 bases are TGTGCCAGCAGTGAAAGGGGCGCTACCTACGAGCAGTACTTC. It codes for CASSERGATYEQYF.

This clonotype occurred once. J is TRBJ2-3 and V is TRBV5-1; D may be TRBD2 (5 bases). Trimming pared 0 bases from V and 1 base from J, leaving 9 bases between. The CDR3 is made up of 15 amino acids. Germline V gene data show CDR1 as SGHRS and CDR2 as YFSETQ. In nucleotides, the CDR3 is TGCGCCAGCAGCTTGGACCTGGGAGGCACAGATACGCAGTATTTT. Translation gives CASSLDLGGTDTQYF.

This clonotype was recorded a few times. This rearrangement joins TRBV4-1 to TRBJ1-5; TRBD1 agrees at 8 bases. J lost 4 bases, V lost 4 bases, and 15 bases had no gene match. This CDR3 contains 18 residues. CDR1 is MGHRA and CDR2 is YSYEKL in the germline V gene. The CDR3 DNA is TGCGCCAGCAGCCCCCGGGACAGGAGGATGAGGGGTAATCAGCCCCAGCATTTT. It specifies CASSPRDRRMRGNQPQHF.

Ten or more counts support this clonotype. The genes are TRBV20-1 and TRBJ2-7, with 7 bases identical to TRBD1. This CDR3 contains 13 residues. Germline V lookup: CDR1 DFQATT, CDR2 SNEGSKA (reference sequence). V gave up 6 bases and J gave up 2 bases; unmatched junction bases: 7. This CDR3 reads CSAIRDSTYEQYF. For the CDR3, the DNA is TGCAGTGCGATCCGGGACAGTACCTACGAGCAGTACTTC.

This clonotype has a count of ten or more. The V gene is TRBV15, the J gene TRBJ1-6; D not certain. Germline lookup yields CDR1 LNHNV and CDR2 YYDKDF (reference sequence). The germline V and J ends were trimmed by 5 bases and 4 bases, with 9 bases remaining between them. The CDR3 is made up of 14 amino acids. The CDR3 coding sequence is TGTGCCACCAGCGGAATGGGGTATAATTCACCCCTCCACTTT. It specifies CATSGMGYNSPLHF.

This clonotype was observed a few times. The chain is built from TRBV5-6 and TRBJ2-5; 14 bases match TRBD2. The germline CDR1 and CDR2 sequences are SGHDT and YYEEEE. This CDR3 has 18 residues. J gave up 0 bases and V 4 bases, and 8 bases lay outside the gene matches. The CDR3 is CASSRGLAGELYQETQYF. The CDR3, as DNA: TGTGCCAGCAGCAGGGGACTAGCGGGGGAGCTGTACCAAGAGACCCAGTACTTC.

As to this clonotype: One base away lies a much larger clone, so this may be a sequencing read error. CDR3 protein: CAISESQAAGETQYF. The CDR3 DNA reads as TGTGCCATCAGTGAGTCGCAAGCGGCGGGAGAGACCCAGTACTTC. This chain links TRBV10-3 with TRBJ2-5; D possibly corresponds to TRBD2 (5 bases). This CDR3 contains 15 residues. Trimming took off 0 bases at V and 4 bases at J, with 12 bases between the two ends. Germline-derived CDR1 and CDR2 are ENHRY and SYGVKD.

This clonotype was observed many times. The rearrangement uses TRBV7-3 and TRBJ2-2; D is unclear. Germline V gene sequence: CDR1 SGHTA, CDR2 FQGTGA. Trimming cost V 2 bases and J 7 bases, with 5 bases left between them. There are 12 residues in the CDR3. CDR3 protein: CASSLGDGELFF. CDR3 DNA: TGTGCCAGCAGCTTAGGGGACGGGGAGCTGTTTTTT.

The rearrangement links TRBV5-4 to TRBJ2-5; D is tentatively TRBD1 or TRBD2 (5 bases each). The V gene lost 4 bases and the J gene lost 9 bases, with 25 bases spanning the gap. This CDR3 contains 16 residues. CDR1 is SGHNT and CDR2 is YYREEE in the germline V gene (reference sequence). The DNA of the CDR3 is TGTGCCAGCAGCCCGGTTGGGACCGCGGACTTAGGGTCCCAGTACTTC. Amino acids: CASSPVGTADLGSQYF.

At least ten counts were recorded for this clonotype. J is TRBJ2-6 and V is TRBV10-3; tentative D call: TRBD1 (6 bases). Trimming removed 2 bases from V and 7 bases from J, with 15 bases in between. Germline loops: CDR1 ENHRY, CDR2 SYGVKD. The CDR3 has 16 amino acids. The DNA of the CDR3 is TGTGCCATCAGTGAGAAAAACAGGGTTGGAGCCAACGTCCTGACTTTC. Amino acids: CAISEKNRVGANVLTF.

In regard to this clonotype: The junction departs from germline at one end; a sequencing error may be responsible. V and J are TRBV24-1 and TRBJ1-5; D perhaps matches TRBD1 (6 bases). The V gene's germline CDR1 is KGHDR and CDR2 SFDVKD. This CDR3 is built from 15 residues. CDR3 loop: CASSFRAGDPQPQHF. CDR3 nucleotide sequence: TGTGCCAGCAGTTTTCGGGCAGGGGACCCTCAGCCCCAGCATTTT.

This clonotype was found many times. The chain has TRBV7-9 and TRBJ1-6; D unclear. Looked up from germline, CDR1 is SEHNR and CDR2 is FQNEAQ (reference sequence). Trimming pared 5 bases from V and 9 bases from J, leaving 17 bases between. This CDR3 is 15 amino acids long. CDR3 sequence (DNA): TGTGCCAGCAGCCTAAACGCCGGGTTGGCTTCACCCCTCCACTTT. It is translated as CASSLNAGLASPLHF.